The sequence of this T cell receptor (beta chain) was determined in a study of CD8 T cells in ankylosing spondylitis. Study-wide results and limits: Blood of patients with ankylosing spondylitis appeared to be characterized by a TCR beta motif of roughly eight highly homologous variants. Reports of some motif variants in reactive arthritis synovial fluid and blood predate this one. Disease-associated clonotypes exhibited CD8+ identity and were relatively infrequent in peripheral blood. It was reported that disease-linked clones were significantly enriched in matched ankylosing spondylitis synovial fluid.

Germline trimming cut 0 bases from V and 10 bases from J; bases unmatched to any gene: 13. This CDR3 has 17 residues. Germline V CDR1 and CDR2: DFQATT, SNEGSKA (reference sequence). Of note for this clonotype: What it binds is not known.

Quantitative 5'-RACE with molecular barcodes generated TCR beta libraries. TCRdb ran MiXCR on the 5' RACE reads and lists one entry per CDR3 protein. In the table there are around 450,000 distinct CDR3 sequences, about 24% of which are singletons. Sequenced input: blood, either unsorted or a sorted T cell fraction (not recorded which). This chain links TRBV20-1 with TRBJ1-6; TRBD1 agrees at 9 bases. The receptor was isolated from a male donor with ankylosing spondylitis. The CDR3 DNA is TGCAGTGCTAGAGAAACCGCCGACAGGGGGATTGGATCACCCCTCCACTTT. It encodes CSARETADRGIGSPLHF.